Shown below are 4 T cell receptor beta chains from a single sample sequenced in a study of CD8+CD57+ T cells in acquired aplastic anemia. Researchers used genomic DNA as the template to profile TCR beta VDJ and CDR3. Each CDR3 protein gets one entry after TCRdb re-called the reads with MiXCR. The profile shows around 150,000 distinct CDR3 sequences, roughly 40% of them singletons. The sample was sorted CD4+, CD8+, or CD8+CD57+ T cells (not recorded which) from PBMCs. These receptors were collected from a human donor in good health.

The J gene is TRBJ1-5, the V gene TRBV19; D remains unclear. The V end lost 4 bases, the J end lost 2 bases, and 9 bases lay between the germline ends. The CDR3 totals 14 residues. Germline values: CDR1 LNHDA, CDR2 SQIVND (reference sequence). CDR3 protein: CASSTNAGNQPQHF. The CDR3 DNA reads TGTGCCAGTAGTACCAACGCCGGCAATCAGCCCCAGCATTTT.

The J gene is TRBJ1-6, the V gene TRBV11-2; D ambiguous. CDR1 and CDR2 from the germline V gene are SGHAT and FQNNGV. V lost 0 bases and J 0 bases, leaving 12 bases between the germline ends. The CDR3 extends over 18 amino acids. CDR3 residues: CASSLEWTGSSYNSPLHF. Here the CDR3 DNA reads TGTGCCAGCAGCTTAGAGTGGACCGGTAGCTCCTATAATTCACCCCTCCACTTT.

The J gene is TRBJ1-6, the V gene TRBV20-1; D remains unclear. Trimming left V 6 bases short and J 4 bases short, with 19 bases between. The length of the CDR3 is 16 residues. The germline CDR1 and CDR2 sequences are DFQATT and SNEGSKA (reference sequence). CDR3 in DNA: TGCAGTGCCAGCAGCCCCACTGGACGGTATAATTCACCCCTCCACTTT. Translation: CSASSPTGRYNSPLHF.

Here the CDR3 DNA reads TGTGCCAGCAGTTACCCACTAGGCTCTCTTCGGCAGTACTTC. The encoded protein is CASSYPLGSLRQYF. The V call is TRBV28, the J call TRBJ2-7, with a possible D match to TRBD2 (5 bases). Trimming stripped 4 bases from V and 9 bases from J, with 19 bases between. Looked up from germline, CDR1 is MDHEN and CDR2 is SYDVKM. The CDR3 length is 14 residues.